The rows below give T cell receptor beta chains drawn from one sample of a study of Graves' ophthalmopathy and Graves' hyperthyroidism. TCRdb used MiXCR to reprocess the multiplex PCR reads, holding one entry per CDR3 protein. The sample has 450,000 or so distinct CDR3 sequences; approximately 14% are singletons. The sample consisted of blood. These receptors all stem from a woman aged 25 to 45 with Graves' ophthalmopathy. CDR3s include the opening cysteine and the closing phenylalanine or tryptophan. D genes are given only for firm matches. Clone size appears in some rows only: once, few, many, or a class for an expanded clone.

d_call clone_size j_call v_call cdr3_aa cdr3_nt
NA many TRBJ1-1 TRBV30 CAWSVRLQSRRDTEAFF TGTGCCTGGAGTGTACGGTTACAGTCCAGGAGGGACACTGAAGCTTTCTTT
TRBD1 many TRBJ1-5 TRBV6-2/TRBV6-3 CATKRQGSNQPQHF TGTGCCACCAAGCGACAGGGAAGCAATCAGCCCCAGCATTTT
TRBD1 many TRBJ1-5 TRBV6-1 CASRKVGQGLLQPQHF TGTGCCAGCAGGAAAGTAGGACAGGGCCTGCTTCAGCCCCAGCATTTT
NA many TRBJ1-5 TRBV28 CASRSDRASNQPQHF TGTGCCAGCAGGAGCGACAGAGCTAGCAATCAGCCCCAGCATTTT
TRBD1 NA TRBJ1-5 TRBV4-1 CASSQVDRGNQPQHF TGCGCCAGCAGCCAGGTAGACAGGGGCAATCAGCCCCAGCATTTT
NA NA TRBJ2-7 TRBV5-5 CASSLWEGFDEQCF TGTGCCAGCAGCTTGTGGGAAGGGTTCGACGAGCAGTGCTTC
NA many TRBJ2-5 TRBV24-1 CATSAIGGMGETQYF TGTGCCACCAGTGCCATAGGGGGGATGGGAGAGACCCAGTACTTC
TRBD1 many TRBJ1-6 TRBV6-5 CASSYSTTGNSPLHF TGTGCCAGCAGTTACTCCACGACAGGGAACTCACCCCTCCACTTT
NA many TRBJ2-7 TRBV28 CASSPRRVSPSYEQYF TGTGCCAGCAGTCCGCGAAGGGTCAGCCCTTCGTACGAGCAGTACTTC
TRBD1 few TRBJ1-1 TRBV3-1 CASSHGQGILFFRTEAFF TGTGCCAGCAGCCATGGACAGGGTATTTTGTTTTTTAGGACTGAAGCTTTCTTT
NA many TRBJ1-5 TRBV19 CASRGHRDNLGQPQHF TGTGCCAGTAGGGGCCACCGGGACAATTTGGGCCAGCCCCAGCATTTT
NA many TRBJ1-5 TRBV7-2 CASSHDSFNQPQHF TGTGCCAGCAGCCATGACAGCTTCAATCAGCCCCAGCATTTT
NA NA TRBJ1-1 TRBV12-3/TRBV12-4 CASTDLPSTEAFF TGTGCCAGCACCGACCTTCCCTCGACTGAAGCTTTCTTT
TRBD2 many TRBJ2-5 TRBV10-3 CAISEYLAGEETQYF TGTGCCATCAGTGAATACCTAGCGGGAGAAGAGACCCAGTACTTC
NA few TRBJ2-2 TRBV13 CASSSGSAGELFF TGTGCCAGCAGTTCCGGCAGTGCCGGGGAGCTGTTTTTT
NA many TRBJ1-1 TRBV7-8 CASSLVFRDREAFF TGTGCCAGCAGCTTAGTTTTCAGGGACCGTGAAGCTTTCTTT
NA many TRBJ2-7 TRBV6-1 CASSERGNSYEQYF TGTGCCAGCAGTGAAAGAGGCAACTCCTACGAGCAGTACTTC
TRBD2 many TRBJ2-5 TRBV7-3 CASSDSGGALETQYF TGTGCCAGCAGCGATAGCGGGGGGGCCTTGGAGACCCAGTACTTC
TRBD1 many TRBJ2-7 TRBV6-1 CASSEGQGNYEQYF TGTGCCAGCAGTGAGGGACAGGGAAACTACGAGCAGTACTTC
TRBD1 NA TRBJ2-7 TRBV9 CASSEQGALGEQYF TGTGCCAGCAGCGAACAGGGGGCGCTAGGGGAGCAGTACTTC
NA few TRBJ2-7 TRBV5-6 CASSPGGTVIIGYEQYF TGTGCCAGCAGCCCGGGCGGGACAGTTATAATTGGCTACGAGCAGTACTTC
TRBD1 NA TRBJ2-7 TRBV9 CASSPRQGFYEQYF TGTGCCAGCAGCCCCAGACAGGGTTTCTACGAGCAGTACTTC
TRBD1 NA TRBJ1-5 TRBV2 CASSVLPRRQGRSNQPQHF TGTGCCAGCAGTGTTCTCCCCCGCCGACAGGGACGTAGCAATCAGCCCCAGCATTTT
TRBD1 many TRBJ2-7 TRBV7-4 CASSSRTGGIEHSYEQYF TGTGCCAGCAGCTCACGAACAGGGGGTATCGAACATTCCTACGAGCAGTACTTC
NA many TRBJ1-1 TRBV6-1 CASSERPGTDTEAFF TGTGCCAGCAGTGAACGTCCGGGGACGGACACTGAAGCTTTCTTT